This passage covers 4 T cell receptor beta chains from one sample sequenced in a study of T cells in Graves' hyperthyroidism and ophthalmopathy (dated by TCRdb to between 2018 and 2021). The receptor library was made with multiplex PCR. Sequenced on an Illumina HiSeq 2000. Amplification of TCR beta CDR3 regions was carried out from RNA transcripts. The TCR CDR3 was subjected to a first round of RT-PCR using the HTBI primer set and the Qiagen OneStep RT-PCR kit. TCRdb reworked the public reads: Q25 trimming with fastp, MiXCR clone assembly, productive beta chains retained. CDR3 protein duplicates are merged, each entry listing the most common genes and DNA. This sample lists 640,000 or so distinct CDR3 sequences; roughly 14% were detected once. The ten most abundant clones make up 3.5% to 4.5% of the sample. Sequenced input: blood. The receptors shown here come from a woman between 40 and 55 years old with Graves' ophthalmopathy.

The V call is TRBV7-8, the J call TRBJ2-2; 8 nucleotides agree with TRBD1. The V gene end was trimmed by 8 bases and the J gene end by 5 bases; junction bases not matched to a gene: 7. This CDR3 has 14 amino acids. Germline V gene sequence: CDR1 SGHVS, CDR2 FQNEAQ. The CDR3, as DNA: TGTGCCAGCCAACGGGACAGGATAACCGGGGAGCTGTTTTTT. It specifies CASQRDRITGELFF.

This clonotype was recorded many times. The V call is TRBV7-2, the J call TRBJ2-7, with 7 bases aligning to TRBD2. Trimming cost V 1 base and J 6 bases; bases outside gene matches: 6. There are 14 residues in the CDR3. Germline-derived CDR1 and CDR2 are SGHTA and FQGNSA. The CDR3 region has the DNA TGTGCCAGCAGCTTAGGGGACTACGCGGGCGAGCAGTACTTC. It yields the protein CASSLGDYAGEQYF.

This clonotype has a count of ten or more. V and J are TRBV30 and TRBJ2-7; 7 bases line up with TRBD2. The germline V gene has CDR1 GTSNPN and CDR2 SVGIG (reference sequence). V shed 0 bases and J 5 bases; nucleotides not matched to a gene: 13. This CDR3 has 16 amino acids. CDR3 protein: CAWSVGRASLSHEQYF. DNA for the CDR3: TGTGCCTGGAGTGTAGGGAGGGCTAGCTTGAGTCACGAGCAGTACTTC.

This clonotype was detected ten times or more. The rearrangement joins TRBV27 to TRBJ2-7, with D perhaps TRBD2 (5 bases). The CDR3 has 13 residues. The ends were cut back, 7 bases at V and 3 bases at J, with 13 bases in the middle. Per the germline V gene, CDR1 is MNHEY and CDR2 is SMNVEV (reference sequence). The CDR3 loop is CASKPPGFYEQYF. DNA of the CDR3: TGTGCCAGCAAGCCCCCGGGGTTCTACGAGCAGTACTTC.